These 18 T cell receptor beta chains originate from one sample sequenced in a study of cytomegalovirus exposure and HLA in healthy donors. The PCR employed 60 Vbeta primers together with 13 Jbeta primers. Data came from immunoSEQ multiplex PCR; TCRdb stores just in-frame clones and leaves some out. The sample has roughly 99,000 clones, 74% seen once. The sequencing sample was made of PBMCs. All receptors come from a middle-aged woman in good health and CMV-seropositive.

This rearrangement joins TRBV30 to TRBJ1-2; D remains ambiguous. V lost 4 bases, J lost 3 bases, and 9 bases lay in between. Germline CDR1 reads GTSNPN; CDR2 reads SVGIG (reference sequence). The CDR3 has 12 residues. This CDR3 reads CAWTEGYYGYTF. The CDR3 bases are TGTGCCTGGACGGAGGGTTACTATGGCTACACCTTC.

This chain connects TRBV4-2 to TRBJ1-1; D gene ambiguous. Deletions cut 4 bases from V and 1 base from J, with 10 bases between. Per germline, CDR1 LGHNA and CDR2 YNFKEQ. This CDR3 contains 14 residues. The CDR3 nucleotides are TGTGCCAGCAGCCCATCCCTCGGGAACACTGAAGCTTTCTTT. Translation: CASSPSLGNTEAFF.

The rearrangement links TRBV2 to TRBJ1-5; TRBD1 aligns across 9 bases. The CDR3 loop spans 15 amino acids. Germline V gene lookup returns CDR1 SNHLY and CDR2 FYNNEI. V trimming: 5 bases; J trimming: 7 bases; junction bases outside the gene matches: 9. The CDR3 spells CASSLTGQGIQPQHF. The CDR3 DNA follows: TGTGCCAGCAGTCTAACGGGACAGGGTATCCAGCCCCAGCATTTT.

This clone was counted a few times. The chain couples TRBV10-2 to TRBJ1-1, with D possibly TRBD1 on 5 matching bases. CDR3 length: 15 residues. From germline, CDR1 is WSHSY and CDR2 SAAADI. With 6 bases removed from V and 0 bases from J, the gap between germline ends came to 14 bases. Here the CDR3 DNA reads TGCGCCAGCAGAAGTCCCGGACACTTGAACACTGAAGCTTTCTTT. Translating gives CASRSPGHLNTEAFF.

The chain links TRBV6-6 to TRBJ2-7; perhaps TRBD2 as D (6 bases). Germline lookup yields CDR1 MNHNY and CDR2 SVGAGI (reference sequence). V was cut by 1 base and J by 5 bases, with 12 bases left in between. This CDR3 spans 14 amino acids. CDR3 amino acids: CASSYYGGANEQYF. CDR3 in DNA: TGTGCCAGCAGTTACTATGGCGGGGCCAACGAGCAGTACTTC.

V is TRBV15 and J is TRBJ1-6; possibly TRBD1 for D (5 bases). CDR1 and CDR2 (germline): LNHNV, YYDKDF (reference sequence). V was shortened by 0 bases and J by 7 bases, with 13 bases between the two germline ends. The CDR3 is 16 amino acids. DNA for the CDR3: TGTGCCACCAGCAGAGACTCCAGCGGGGGGAATTCACCCCTCCACTTT. It yields the protein CATSRDSSGGNSPLHF.

This chain joins TRBV6-1 and TRBJ1-5, with unresolved D. Germline CDR1 and CDR2: MNHNS and SASEGT. V lost 2 bases, J lost 2 bases, and 7 bases lay in between. CDR3 length equals 14 residues. CDR3 sequence (DNA): TGTGCCAGCAGTGAATGGCACGGCAATCAGCCCCAGCATTTT. The encoded protein is CASSEWHGNQPQHF.

The rearrangement uses TRBV6-1 and TRBJ1-2; TRBD1 matches at 7 bases. Losses at the gene ends were 6 bases for V and 5 bases for J; bases not matched to a gene: 9. The CDR3 sequence is 14 residues long. The germline gives CDR1 MNHNS, CDR2 SASEGT. As DNA, the CDR3 is TGTGCCAGCAGGAACCGGGACAGAATATATGGCTACACCTTC. Translating it yields CASRNRDRIYGYTF.

This clone was seen a single time. The chain combines TRBV6-6 with TRBJ1-2, with a weak D call TRBD1 (6 bases). This CDR3 comprises 16 residues. Germline CDR1 is MNHNY and CDR2 is SVGAGI (reference sequence). V was trimmed by 5 bases and J by 4 bases, leaving 20 bases between them. Here the CDR3 reads CASSRRHDRLIYGYTF. Here the CDR3 DNA reads TGTGCCAGCAGTCGACGGCACGACAGGTTGATCTATGGCTACACCTTC.

This clone was found a few times. The chain employs TRBV6-1 and TRBJ1-5; D is unresolved. Germline values: CDR1 MNHNS, CDR2 SASEGT. V dropped 6 bases and J dropped 6 bases, with 15 bases sitting between them. The CDR3 has 14 amino acids. The CDR3 region has the DNA TGTGCCAGCAGCCTGACCGGGTCGGTTCAGCCCCAGCATTTT. Encoded protein: CASSLTGSVQPQHF.

This sequence joins TRBV10-3 and TRBJ2-2; TRBD1 might be the D (6 bases). The V end lost 4 bases, the J end lost 5 bases, and 8 bases lay between the germline ends. Germline CDR1 and CDR2: ENHRY and SYGVKD. CDR3 length equals 13 residues. CDR3 region: CAISGTGTGELFF. The CDR3 DNA is TGTGCCATCAGTGGAACAGGGACCGGGGAGCTGTTTTTT.

V gene TRBV10-3 combines with J gene TRBJ1-1; tentative D call: TRBD1 (6 bases). Between the trimmed V and J ends, which lost 10 bases and 0 bases, there was a span of 12 bases. The CDR3 has 13 amino acids. Germline CDR1 reads ENHRY; CDR2 reads SYGVKD. DNA of the CDR3: TGTGCCACCCGACAGGATTTGAACACTGAAGCTTTCTTT. This gives the protein CATRQDLNTEAFF.

Here the CDR3 DNA reads TGTGCCATCAGTGAGTGGAACAGGGGTACCACTGAAGCTTTCTTT. Protein: CAISEWNRGTTEAFF. The chain couples TRBV10-3 to TRBJ1-1; 7 bases align to TRBD1. V trimming: 1 base; J trimming: 4 bases; junction bases outside the gene matches: 6. The CDR3 extends over 15 amino acids. CDR1 is ENHRY and CDR2 is SYGVKD in the germline V gene.

The rearrangement links TRBV30 to TRBJ1-2; 10 nucleotides line up with TRBD1. This CDR3 has 13 residues. Trimming cost V 7 bases and J 4 bases; bases outside gene matches: 6. Germline V CDR1 and CDR2: GTSNPN, SVGIG (reference sequence). CDR3 sequence: CASGTGVGYGYTF. CDR3 sequence (DNA): TGTGCCTCCGGGACAGGGGTTGGCTATGGCTACACCTTC.

The chain has TRBV7-9 and TRBJ2-7, with TRBD1 matching 9 bases. Germline CDR1 is SEHNR and CDR2 is FQNEAQ (reference sequence). J was trimmed by 3 bases and V by 5 bases; bases with no gene match: 11. The CDR3 spans 16 residues. CDR3: CASSLGTGTGFYEQYF. The CDR3 nucleotides read TGTGCCAGCAGCCTAGGAACCGGGACAGGGTTCTACGAGCAGTACTTC.

This chain connects TRBV4-2 to TRBJ1-4; D uncertain. Germline V lookup: CDR1 LGHNA, CDR2 YNFKEQ. Trimming pared 5 bases from V and 0 bases from J, leaving 7 bases between. CDR3 length: 14 residues. CDR3: CASSAGSTNEKLFF. Written as DNA, the CDR3 is TGTGCCAGCAGCGCGGGGTCAACTAATGAAAAACTGTTTTTT.

This chain connects TRBV5-1 to TRBJ1-4; possibly TRBD1 for D (5 bases). V was cut by 4 bases and J by 1 base, with 8 bases left in between. Germline values: CDR1 SGHRS, CDR2 YFSETQ. This CDR3 region has 14 residues. The DNA for the CDR3 is TGCGCCAGCAGCCTTAGGGGAACTAATGAAAAACTGTTTTTT. Translating gives CASSLRGTNEKLFF.

The CDR3 DNA reads as TGTGCCAGCAGCCAGGATCGGGACACCTATCAGCCCCAGCATTTT. Residues: CASSQDRDTYQPQHF. V is TRBV4-2 and J is TRBJ1-5; D may be TRBD1 (6 bases). Germline assignment: CDR1 LGHNA and CDR2 YNFKEQ. Trimming stripped 3 bases from V and 5 bases from J, with 14 bases between. The CDR3 is 15 residues long.